Sequencing of this T cell receptor (beta chain) was carried out in a study of T cells expressing NK-cell markers. About the research overall: CD3+CD56+NKG2C+, CD3+CD56+NKG2C- and CD3+CD56-NKG2C+ T cells, once sorted, supplied the TCR beta repertoires. One of the eight sequenced donors was seronegative, whereas the other seven were HCMV-seropositive. Findings of the study overall: A few donors' CD3+CD56-NKG2C+ cells were dominated by the same clonotypes. Among CD8+ T cells from more than five donors, dominant NKG2C+ clonotypes accounted for about 1.0-7.0%.

Reprocessing the 5' RACE reads, TCRdb reports a single entry for every CDR3 protein and omits DNA. The repertoire table contains 150,000 to 170,000 distinct CDR3 sequences. This CDR3 region has 16 residues. The germline V gene encodes CDR1 SGHAT and CDR2 FQNNGV. For this clonotype: Its cognate antigen is unknown.

The receptor's source is a woman between 50 and 59 years old in good health. The chain carries TRBV11-2 and TRBJ2-1; without DNA, the TCRdb call of TRBD2 cannot be checked. Sequences were obtained from blood T cells: a sorted CD56 or NKG2C T cell subset, CD4+ or CD8+ T cells, or bulk PBMC T cells (not recorded which). The chain's CDR3 is CASSLSRTFSYNEQFF. Based on the CDR3 plus reference TRBV11-2 and TRBJ2-1, the full variable domain is EAGVAQSPRYKIIEKRQSVAFWCNPISGHATLYWYQQILGQGPKLLIQFQNNGVVDDSQLPKDRFSAERLKGVDSTLKIQPAKLEDSAVYLCASSLSRTFSYNEQFFGPGTRLTVL.